This TCR beta chain came from a study of OX40 agonist ivuxolimab in advanced cancers. Turning to the study itself: Enrolled patients in dose escalation had cancers that were hepatocellular carcinoma, melanoma, renal cell or head and neck cancer.

CDR1 and CDR2 from the germline V gene are LNHDA and SQIVND (reference sequence). Trimming cost V 5 bases and J 2 bases; bases outside gene matches: 4. CDR3 size: 15 residues. A note on this clone: What it binds is unknown.

Clones were sequenced by immunoSEQ multiplex PCR, and TCRdb holds only the in-frame ones, with some missing. Among around 99,000 clones listed, 90% were seen once. Regarding the study as a whole: Expanded clones tended on average to be more numerous among CD8+ T cells than CD4+.

The receptor comes from an adult with an advanced solid tumor such as melanoma, head and neck, liver or kidney cancer. The sequenced sample was CD4+ or CD8+ T cells sorted from blood, obtained in a trial of the OX40 agonist ivuxolimab. The chain is built from TRBV19 and TRBJ2-2, with 8 bases identical to TRBD1. The DNA of the CDR3 is TGTGCCAGTAGTCCAGGACAGGGAAACACCGGGGAGCTGTTTTTT. Its protein product is CASSPGQGNTGELFF.